These 9 T cell receptor beta chains were sequenced from one sample in a study of post-analysis software for immune sequencing data. Included in the TCR beta cDNA libraries were unique molecular identifiers. TCRdb used MiXCR to reprocess the PCR reads, holding one entry per CDR3 protein. The table includes about 760,000 distinct CDR3 sequences, roughly 29% detected once. Study conclusions and caveats: Comparison of patients with controls showed roughly five TRBV segments more frequent in patients, TRBV5-6, TRBV5-1 and TRBV20-1 among them.

Their antigens remain unidentified. The sample taken for sequencing was blood. These receptor sequences come from a girl aged 10-17 years with multiple sclerosis.

A note on this clonotype: A junction boundary mismatches the germline segment, possibly from a read error. This chain connects TRBV15 to TRBJ1-2; possible D gene TRBD1, 5 bases. The CDR3 sequence is 15 residues long. Per the germline V gene, CDR1 is LNHNV and CDR2 is YYDKDF (reference sequence). The CDR3 DNA sequence: TGTACCACCAGCAGAGATTCCGGGGGAACGTATGGCTACACCTTC. This gives the protein CTTSRDSGGTYGYTF.

On this clonotype itself: This may come from a read error, since a much larger clone is one base off. This chain links TRBV7-8 with TRBJ2-7; D not certain. The CDR3 contains 15 residues. Germline V CDR1 and CDR2: SGHVS, FQNEAQ. Trimming pared 5 bases from V and 2 bases from J, leaving 16 bases between. CDR3 sequence (DNA): TGTGCCAGCAGCCCTAGGGCCACCCCAACCTACGAGCAGTACTTC. Translating it yields CASSPRATPTYEQYF.

This clonotype was seen only once. The V and J genes are TRBV7-9 and TRBJ2-7, with a possible D match to TRBD1 (6 bases). CDR1 is SEHNR, CDR2 FQNEAQ, per germline (reference sequence). This CDR3 spans 14 amino acids. With 2 bases removed from V and 6 bases from J, the gap between germline ends came to 14 bases. CDR3 in DNA: TGTGCCAGCAGCTTAAGAGGGACACCGGGCGAGCAGTACTTC. As protein: CASSLRGTPGEQYF.

This clonotype was observed a handful of times. The chain recombines TRBV7-2 with TRBJ1-6; 7 bases map to TRBD1. The CDR3 is 16 residues long. Trimming removed 5 bases from V and 4 bases from J; junction bases left unmatched: 8. CDR1 and CDR2 from the germline V gene are SGHTA and FQGNSA. CDR3 region: CASSPPGQSYNSPLHF. CDR3 nucleotide sequence: TGTGCCAGCAGCCCTCCGGGACAGAGTTATAATTCACCCCTCCACTTT.

This clonotype occurred a few times. This chain connects TRBV6-2 or TRBV6-3 to TRBJ2-1; no reliable D call. Trimming left V 0 bases short and J 9 bases short, with 9 bases between. Germline CDR1 reads MNHEY; CDR2 reads SVGEGT. This CDR3 is built from 13 residues. CDR3 bases: TGTGCCAGCAGTTACTCGCTCGTAACTGAGCAGTTCTTC. This gives the protein CASSYSLVTEQFF.

This clonotype was counted between two and nine times. The chain links TRBV7-2 to TRBJ1-5; a weak D match, TRBD1 (5 bases). V lost 5 bases and J 2 bases, leaving 10 bases between the germline ends. Germline V CDR1 and CDR2: SGHTA, FQGNSA. This CDR3 has 14 residues. The CDR3 DNA reads TGTGCCAGCAGCCCCCGGGGGGGCAATCAGCCCCAGCATTTT. It yields the protein CASSPRGGNQPQHF.

The table lists this clonotype with a few counts. The chain combines TRBV2 with TRBJ2-1; the match to TRBD2 covers 7 bases. Germline loops: CDR1 SNHLY, CDR2 FYNNEI. The CDR3 totals 15 residues. The trim removed 1 base at V and 7 bases at J, leaving 7 bases unmatched. The CDR3 spells CASSEEWGGLNEQFF. CDR3 coding DNA: TGTGCCAGCAGTGAAGAGTGGGGAGGGCTAAATGAGCAGTTCTTC.

This clonotype was recorded a few times. The V gene is TRBV2, the J gene TRBJ2-7; a weak D match, TRBD2 (6 bases). Per germline, CDR1 SNHLY and CDR2 FYNNEI. V shed 4 bases and J shed 0 bases, with 16 bases lying between them. The CDR3 spans 16 residues. The chain's CDR3 is CASSAPAGHSSYEQYF. The CDR3 nucleotides are TGTGCCAGCAGTGCACCAGCGGGCCATAGCTCCTACGAGCAGTACTTC.

CDR3 DNA: TGTGCCAGCATCCCGGGACTACCCACAGATACGCAGTATTTT. Encoded protein: CASIPGLPTDTQYF. The V and J genes are TRBV2 and TRBJ2-3; TRBD2 agrees at 7 bases. The germline V gene has CDR1 SNHLY and CDR2 FYNNEI. J was trimmed by 2 bases and V by 7 bases; bases with no gene match: 6. The CDR3 covers 14 residues.